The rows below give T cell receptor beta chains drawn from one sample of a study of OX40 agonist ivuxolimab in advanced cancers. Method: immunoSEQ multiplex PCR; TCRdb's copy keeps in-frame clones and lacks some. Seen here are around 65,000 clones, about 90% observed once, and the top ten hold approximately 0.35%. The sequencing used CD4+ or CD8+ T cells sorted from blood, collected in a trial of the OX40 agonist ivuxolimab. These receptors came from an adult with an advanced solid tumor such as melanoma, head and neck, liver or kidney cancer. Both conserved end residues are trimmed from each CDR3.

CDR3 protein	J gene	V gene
ASSERDPSYNEQF	TRBJ2-1	TRBV7-2
ASSREGGRGNTIY	TRBJ1-3	TRBV7-2
ASSPQYGGQETQY	TRBJ2-5	TRBV18
ASVKDTSYEQY	TRBJ2-7	TRBV6-5
ASSQDSGQGLAKLF	TRBJ1-4	TRBV4-3
ASSQDIREAYEQY	TRBJ2-7	TRBV4-1
ASSPGTVNYGYT	TRBJ1-2	TRBV7-6
ASSLGRGVTGRYGYT	TRBJ1-2	TRBV7-9
ASSLQGAKYEQY	TRBJ2-7	TRBV19
ASSLGAGDSSYEQY	TRBJ2-7	TRBV5-1
ASSPLPGKAKNIQY	TRBJ2-4	TRBV18
ASSLAQETQY	TRBJ2-5	TRBV7-6
ASRGDLNTEAF	TRBJ1-1	TRBV7-9
ASSSPGQGGEKLF	TRBJ1-4	TRBV19
ASSLGHGNTEAF	TRBJ1-1	TRBV7-9
ASSQDRTLKETQY	TRBJ2-5	TRBV5-4
ASSPLREALNYGYT	TRBJ1-2	TRBV28
ASSGVGWGLAGYT	TRBJ1-2	TRBV5-6
ASRRASGGAETQY	TRBJ2-5	TRBV15
ASSRDRGTYEQY	TRBJ2-7	TRBV19
ASSLAGGAREQY	TRBJ2-7	TRBV5-4
ASSLRGNTGELF	TRBJ2-2	TRBV7-2
ASSRGDRPDQPQH	TRBJ1-5	TRBV2
ASRGQGSGNTIY	TRBJ1-3	TRBV2
ASLQFGGAYNEQF	TRBJ2-1	TRBV4-2
ASSLVSGGKYNSPLH	TRBJ1-6	TRBV7-2
ASSPLGRQETQY	TRBJ2-5	TRBV18
ASSPLRDTHSGANVLT	TRBJ2-6	TRBV7-3
AISDFPGSSYNEQF	TRBJ2-1	TRBV10-3
ASSDKRGPSTDTQY	TRBJ2-3	TRBV10-1
ASSQVGRGFGNQPQH	TRBJ1-5	TRBV4-1
ASRPGQDSNQPQH	TRBJ1-5	TRBV12-2